This entry lists 31 T cell receptor beta chains sequenced from one sample in a study of blood T cell repertoires in COVID-19. Assay: immunoSEQ multiplex PCR; the TCRdb copy retains only in-frame clones and omits some. The sample shows about 210,000 clones, under 90% of them seen only once. What was sequenced was peripheral blood. The receptor source for this set is a woman at least 80 years old with COVID-19, enrolled during active disease.

The gene calls are TRBV5-6 and TRBJ1-2, with D uncertain. The CDR3 spans 15 residues. Germline assignment: CDR1 SGHDT and CDR2 YYEEEE. V was clipped by 0 bases and J by 5 bases, with 14 bases between them. CDR3 loop: CASSLAGGTFYGYTF. As DNA, the CDR3 is TGTGCCAGCAGCTTGGCCGGCGGTACTTTTTATGGCTACACCTTC. Using reference TRBV5-6 and TRBJ1-2 for the parts outside the CDR3, the full variable domain is DAGVTQSPTHLIKTRGQQVTLRCSPKSGHDTVSWYQQALGQGPQFIFQYYEEEERQRGNFPDRFSGHQFPNYSSELNVNALLLGDSALYLCASSLAGGTFYGYTFGSGTRLTVV.

This chain connects TRBV28 to TRBJ1-5; 7 bases are shared with TRBD1. The germline V gene has CDR1 MDHEN and CDR2 SYDVKM. The V and J ends lost 10 bases and 4 bases, in that order; junction bases with no gene match: 10. The CDR3 is made up of 14 amino acids. The CDR3 reads CATSTGQSNQPQHF. For the CDR3, the DNA is TGTGCCACCTCGACGGGACAGTCTAATCAGCCCCAGCATTTT.

CDR3 in DNA: TGTGCCAGCAGCAAGGCCGGGACAGGGTCCCGATATGGCTACACCTTC. The encoded protein is CASSKAGTGSRYGYTF. The V call is TRBV9, the J call TRBJ1-2; 9 bases line up with TRBD1. Germline V gene data show CDR1 as SGDLS and CDR2 as YYNGEE. The V and J ends lost 4 bases and 5 bases, in that order; junction bases with no gene match: 12. The CDR3 sequence is 16 residues long.

The chain links TRBV3-1 (or the pseudogene TRBV3-2) to TRBJ2-1; 12 bases line up with TRBD2. This CDR3 is 14 amino acids long. The V and J ends lost 7 bases and 6 bases, in that order; junction bases with no gene match: 4. The germline gives CDR1 LGHDT, CDR2 YNNKEL (reference sequence). The CDR3 DNA reads as TGTGCCAGCACCACTAGCGGGGGGTCCAATGAGCAGTTCTTC. This sequence encodes CASTTSGGSNEQFF.

This clone was recorded once. The chain recombines TRBV19 with TRBJ2-3, with 8 bases aligning to TRBD1. With V trimmed by 5 bases and J by 3 bases, 7 bases remained unmatched. This CDR3 comprises 15 residues. Germline CDR1 LNHDA, CDR2 SQIVND (reference sequence). The CDR3 DNA reads as TGTGCCAGTAGTGCGAGAACAGGGGGGACAGATACGCAGTATTTT. It yields the protein CASSARTGGTDTQYF.

This clone has just a few counts. The J gene is TRBJ1-6, the V gene TRBV9, with 7 bases matching TRBD1. Germline lookup yields CDR1 SGDLS and CDR2 YYNGEE. Losses at the gene ends were 4 bases for V and 3 bases for J; bases not matched to a gene: 10. The CDR3 contains 17 residues. CDR3 in amino acids: CASSPTHRGDYNSPLHF. CDR3 coding DNA: TGTGCCAGCAGCCCAACCCACAGGGGAGACTATAATTCACCCCTCCACTTT.

This chain connects TRBV7-9 to TRBJ1-2, with a possible D match to TRBD1 (6 bases). The CDR3 sequence is 15 residues long. The germline V gene has CDR1 SEHNR and CDR2 FQNEAQ (reference sequence). The ends were cut back, 1 base at V and 8 bases at J, with 17 bases in the middle. The CDR3 is CASSLVGGASGGYTF. The CDR3 coding sequence is TGTGCCAGCAGCTTAGTTGGGGGGGCCTCGGGAGGCTACACCTTC. The full variable domain, in which reference TRBV7-9 and TRBJ1-2 provide the parts outside the CDR3, is DTGVSQNPRHKITKRGQNVTFRCDPISEHNRLYWYRQTLGQGPEFLTYFQNEAQLEKSRLLSDRFSAERPKGSFSTLEIQRTEQGDSAMYLCASSLVGGASGGYTFGSGTRLTVV.

V is TRBV6-5 and J is TRBJ1-1; D might be TRBD1 (6 bases). The CDR3 contains 12 residues. From germline, CDR1 is MNHEY and CDR2 SVGAGI. V was pared by 7 bases and J by 1 base, with 7 bases between. CDR3 in amino acids: CASKGGNTEAFF. The CDR3 nucleotides are TGTGCCAGCAAAGGGGGGAACACTGAAGCTTTCTTT.

V usage is TRBV19 and J usage is TRBJ2-1; TRBD2 matches at 10 bases. Looked up from germline, CDR1 is LNHDA and CDR2 is SQIVND (reference sequence). Trimming cost V 5 bases and J 8 bases; bases outside gene matches: 3. CDR3 length: 13 amino acids. CDR3 in amino acids: CASSSGLADEQFF. For the CDR3, the DNA is TGTGCCAGTAGTTCCGGACTAGCGGATGAGCAGTTCTTC.

The genes are TRBV27 and TRBJ1-1; maybe TRBD1 (5 bases). This CDR3 is 15 amino acids long. Trimming pared 0 bases from V and 2 bases from J, leaving 10 bases between. From germline, CDR1 is MNHEY and CDR2 SMNVEV (reference sequence). The CDR3 region is CASSLSTGGNTEAFF. The CDR3 nucleotides read TGTGCCAGCAGTTTATCGACCGGGGGAAACACTGAAGCTTTCTTT.

V usage is TRBV3-1 (or the pseudogene TRBV3-2) and J usage is TRBJ2-5; possibly TRBD1 for D (6 bases). This CDR3 has 12 residues. Germline CDR1 is LGHDT and CDR2 is YNNKEL (reference sequence). V lost 4 bases and J 7 bases, leaving 10 bases between the germline ends. CDR3 bases: TGTGCCAGCAGCCGGGTAGGGGGGACCCAGTACTTC. Its translation is CASSRVGGTQYF.

The chain combines TRBV27 with TRBJ2-1; 7 bases line up with TRBD2. The CDR3 spans 15 residues. Germline V lookup: CDR1 MNHEY, CDR2 SMNVEV (reference sequence). V shed 6 bases, J shed 4 bases, and the junction held 9 bases outside the gene matches. In nucleotides, the CDR3 is TGTGCCAGCAGATTCTTGGCGGGGGAGTACAATGAGCAGTTCTTC. Translated: CASRFLAGEYNEQFF.

This chain connects TRBV28 to TRBJ1-2; 7 nucleotides line up with TRBD1. The CDR3 spans 15 residues. V dropped 6 bases and J dropped 3; count of bases not matched to a gene: 10. CDR1 and CDR2 from the germline V gene are MDHEN and SYDVKM. The CDR3 sequence is CASSSPDRVYYGYTF. The DNA for the CDR3 is TGTGCCAGCAGCTCTCCCGACAGGGTCTACTATGGCTACACCTTC.

This clone was picked up one time. V is TRBV28 and J is TRBJ1-2, with no clear D. Germline-derived CDR1 and CDR2 are MDHEN and SYDVKM. Trimming took 2 bases from V and 8 from J, leaving 12 bases between them. CDR3 length equals 13 residues. In DNA form, the CDR3 reads TGTGCCAGCAGTTTACCCAACTCTGTAGGCTACACCTTC. It encodes CASSLPNSVGYTF.

The CDR3 sequence is CASSLQLSGNTIYF. The CDR3 DNA reads TGTGCCAGTAGTTTACAGCTCTCTGGAAACACCATATATTTT. V usage is TRBV19 and J usage is TRBJ1-3; D remains unclear. Germline CDR1 LNHDA, CDR2 SQIVND (reference sequence). V lost 5 bases to trimming and J lost 0 bases, with 8 bases between them. The CDR3 has 14 amino acids.

The chain joins TRBV6-5 to TRBJ1-4, with D possibly being TRBD1 (5 bases). Germline V gene data show CDR1 as MNHEY and CDR2 as SVGAGI. Trimming stripped 6 bases from V and 4 bases from J, with 12 bases between. CDR3 length: 14 amino acids. The CDR3 DNA follows: TGTGCCAGCAGAGCCCCGGGGGGTAATGAAAAACTGTTTTTT. It yields the protein CASRAPGGNEKLFF.

The chain recombines TRBV28 with TRBJ2-3; tentatively, D is TRBD2 (6 bases). The V gene's germline CDR1 is MDHEN and CDR2 SYDVKM. The CDR3 extends over 15 amino acids. Trimming removed 4 bases from V and 0 bases from J, with 11 bases in between. The CDR3 spells CASSSSGTSTDTQYF. DNA for the CDR3: TGTGCCAGCAGTTCATCAGGGACTAGCACAGATACGCAGTATTTT.

A single count supports this clone. The chain couples TRBV30 to TRBJ1-2; the D gene is possibly TRBD1 (5 bases). Trimming took off 0 bases at V and 1 base at J, with 9 bases between the two ends. Germline V gives CDR1 GTSNPN, CDR2 SVGIG (reference sequence). The CDR3 has 14 residues. DNA of the CDR3: TGTGCCTGGAGTGTTGGAGGGGATAACTATGGCTACACCTTC. Translated: CAWSVGGDNYGYTF.

This clone was detected only a few times. The gene calls are TRBV24-1 and TRBJ1-2, with TRBD1 as a possible D gene (5 bases). Germline-derived CDR1 and CDR2 are KGHDR and SFDVKD. The CDR3 loop spans 13 amino acids. Trimming cost V 9 bases and J 6 bases, with 16 bases left between them. CDR3 sequence reads: CATGSGEDHGYTF. For the CDR3, the DNA is TGTGCCACCGGGTCGGGGGAGGATCATGGCTACACCTTC.

This clone turned up a few times. The J gene is TRBJ1-1, the V gene TRBV6-5; possibly TRBD1 for D (5 bases). Trimming stripped 3 bases from V and 8 bases from J, with 10 bases between. CDR3 length: 12 residues. The germline CDR1 and CDR2 sequences are MNHEY and SVGAGI. The CDR3 sequence: CASSYHGGEAFF. The CDR3, as DNA: TGTGCCAGCAGTTATCATGGGGGGGAAGCTTTCTTT.

The V gene is TRBV6-6, the J gene TRBJ1-2; 7 nucleotides align to TRBD1. CDR3 length equals 12 residues. With V trimmed by 5 bases and J by 3 bases, 0 bases remained unmatched. Germline V gives CDR1 MNHNY, CDR2 SVGAGI (reference sequence). Here the CDR3 DNA reads TGTGCCAGCAGTACAGGGGACTATGGCTACACCTTC. It yields the protein CASSTGDYGYTF.

CDR3 amino acids: CASSPPLYQETQYF. In DNA form, the CDR3 reads TGTGCCAGCTCACCTCCATTGTACCAAGAGACCCAGTACTTC. This chain links TRBV18 with TRBJ2-5; D is unclear. From germline, CDR1 is KGHSH and CDR2 LQKENI. The CDR3 spans 14 residues. V gave up 3 bases and J gave up 0 bases, with 8 bases separating them.

This rearrangement joins TRBV7-9 to TRBJ1-2, with TRBD1 matching over 11 bases. Trimming at V came to 5 bases and at J to 4 bases, leaving 18 bases not matched to a gene. This CDR3 is 19 amino acids long. Looked up from germline, CDR1 is SEHNR and CDR2 is FQNEAQ (reference sequence). CDR3 sequence: CASSADPGQGGFRPYGYTF. The CDR3 DNA follows: TGTGCCAGCAGCGCAGACCCGGGACAGGGGGGATTTCGGCCCTATGGCTACACCTTC.

The rearrangement uses TRBV3-1 (or the pseudogene TRBV3-2) and TRBJ2-7, with a weak D call TRBD2 (6 bases). Germline V gene sequence: CDR1 LGHDT, CDR2 YNNKEL (reference sequence). The CDR3 totals 14 residues. Trimming cost V 3 bases and J 2 bases, with 11 bases left between them. The CDR3 region is CASSQGRRAYEQYV. CDR3 in DNA: TGTGCCAGCAGCCAGGGTAGGAGGGCCTACGAGCAGTACGTC.

The chain joins TRBV6-5 to TRBJ1-2; D possibly corresponds to TRBD1 (5 bases). Germline V gene sequence: CDR1 MNHEY, CDR2 SVGAGI. This CDR3 is built from 14 residues. Between the trimmed V and J ends, which lost 9 bases and 8 bases, there was a span of 22 bases. In DNA form, the CDR3 reads TGTGCCAGTACTATATCGGGGGGGTCTGGCGGCTACACCTTC. This translates into CASTISGGSGGYTF.

J is TRBJ2-3 and V is TRBV18; D is undetermined. The CDR3 has 14 residues. Germline V gene data show CDR1 as KGHSH and CDR2 as LQKENI. The V gene lost 3 bases and the J gene lost 3 bases, with 10 bases spanning the gap. This chain's CDR3 is CASSPLVRTDTQYF. The DNA for the CDR3 is TGTGCCAGCTCACCCCTAGTTCGTACAGATACGCAGTATTTT. The variable domain in full, with the rest retrieved from reference TRBV18 and TRBJ2-3, is NAGVMQNPRHLVRRRGQEARLRCSPMKGHSHVYWYRQLPEEGLKFMVYLQKENIIDESGMPKERFSAEFPKEGPSILRIQQVVRGDSAAYFCASSPLVRTDTQYFGPGTRLTVL.

The V and J genes are TRBV29-1 and TRBJ1-1; no clear D. Germline V lookup: CDR1 SQVTM, CDR2 ANQGSEA. CDR3 length: 11 residues. Trimming removed 3 bases from V and 11 bases from J, with 13 bases in between. The CDR3 DNA reads TGCAGCGTTGACGACGTGACTGGGGCTTTCTTT. Amino acid sequence: CSVDDVTGAFF.

This rearrangement joins TRBV11-2 to TRBJ2-3, with a possible D match to TRBD1 (5 bases). The CDR3 is made up of 14 amino acids. Between the trimmed V and J ends, which lost 5 bases and 2 bases, there was a span of 11 bases. Per the germline V gene, CDR1 is SGHAT and CDR2 is FQNNGV. The CDR3 loop reads CASSTGHPTDTQYF. CDR3 nucleotide sequence: TGTGCCAGCAGCACCGGACACCCCACAGATACGCAGTATTTT.

CDR3 nucleotide sequence: TGTGCCACCAGTGATTCAGGGACAGTATCCTCACCCCTCCACTTT. It is translated as CATSDSGTVSSPLHF. The V and J genes are TRBV24-1 and TRBJ1-6; 7 bases line up with TRBD1. In germline, CDR1 is KGHDR, CDR2 SFDVKD. V lost 2 bases to trimming and J lost 10 bases; unmatched junction nucleotides: 7. This CDR3 contains 15 residues.

The chain links TRBV2 to TRBJ2-2; tentatively, D is TRBD2 (7 bases). The CDR3 contains 15 residues. V shed 6 bases and J shed 5 bases, with 16 bases lying between them. CDR1 is SNHLY and CDR2 is FYNNEI in the germline V gene. The CDR3 coding sequence is TGTGCCAGCAGCCAGATGGGGGGGCAGACCGGGGAGCTGTTTTTT. Its protein is CASSQMGGQTGELFF.

In its sample, this clone was seen once. The chain is built from TRBV6-1 and TRBJ1-1; 7 bases are shared with TRBD1. CDR1 is MNHNS and CDR2 is SASEGT in the germline V gene. The V gene end was trimmed by 1 base and the J gene end by 2 bases; junction bases not matched to a gene: 4. This CDR3 spans 15 amino acids. The CDR3 DNA sequence: TGTGCCAGCAGTGAAGGGGGGACAGACAACACTGAAGCTTTCTTT. It yields the protein CASSEGGTDNTEAFF.